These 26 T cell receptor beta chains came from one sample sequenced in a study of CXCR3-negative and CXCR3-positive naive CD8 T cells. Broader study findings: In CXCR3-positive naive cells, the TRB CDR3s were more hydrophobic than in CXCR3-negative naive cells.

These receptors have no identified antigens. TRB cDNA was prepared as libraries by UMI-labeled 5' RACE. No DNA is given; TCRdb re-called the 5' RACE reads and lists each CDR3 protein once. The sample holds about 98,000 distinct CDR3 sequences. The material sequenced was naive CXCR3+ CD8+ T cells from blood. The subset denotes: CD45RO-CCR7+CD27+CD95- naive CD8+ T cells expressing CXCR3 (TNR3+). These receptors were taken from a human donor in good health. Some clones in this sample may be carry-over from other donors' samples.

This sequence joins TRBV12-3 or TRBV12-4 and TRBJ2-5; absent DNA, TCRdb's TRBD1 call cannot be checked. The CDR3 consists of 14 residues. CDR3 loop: CASSFRGQQETQYF.

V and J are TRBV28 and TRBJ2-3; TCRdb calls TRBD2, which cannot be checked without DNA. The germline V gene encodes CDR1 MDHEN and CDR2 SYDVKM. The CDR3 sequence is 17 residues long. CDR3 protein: CASSPRLAGAFPDTQYF.

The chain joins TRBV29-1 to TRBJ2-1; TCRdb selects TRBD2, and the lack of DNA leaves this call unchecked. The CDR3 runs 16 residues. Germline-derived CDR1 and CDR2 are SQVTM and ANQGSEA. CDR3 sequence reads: CSVEKGAGGTYNEQFF.

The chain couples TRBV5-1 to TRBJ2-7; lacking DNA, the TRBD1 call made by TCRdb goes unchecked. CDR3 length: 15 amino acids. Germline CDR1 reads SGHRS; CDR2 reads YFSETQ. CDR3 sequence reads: CASSLSAGAAYEQYF.

CDR3: CASSPDFGDEQYF. The chain employs TRBV7-7 and TRBJ2-7. The germline V gene encodes CDR1 SSHAT and CDR2 FNYEAQ (reference sequence). The CDR3 is 13 residues long. The full variable domain, rest sourced from reference TRBV7-7 and TRBJ2-7, is GAGVSQSPRYKVTKRGQDVTLRCDPISSHATLYWYQQALGQGPEFLTYFNYEAQPDKSGLPSDRFSAERPEGSISTLTIQRTEQRDSAMYRCASSPDFGDEQYFGPGTRLTVT.

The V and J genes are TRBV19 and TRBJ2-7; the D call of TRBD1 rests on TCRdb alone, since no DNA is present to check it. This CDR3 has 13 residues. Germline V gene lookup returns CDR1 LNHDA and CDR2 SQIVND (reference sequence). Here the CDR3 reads CASSASGSYEQYF.

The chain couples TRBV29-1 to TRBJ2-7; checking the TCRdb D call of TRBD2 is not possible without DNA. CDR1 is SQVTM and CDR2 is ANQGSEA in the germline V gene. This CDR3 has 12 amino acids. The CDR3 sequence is CSVADWREEQYF.

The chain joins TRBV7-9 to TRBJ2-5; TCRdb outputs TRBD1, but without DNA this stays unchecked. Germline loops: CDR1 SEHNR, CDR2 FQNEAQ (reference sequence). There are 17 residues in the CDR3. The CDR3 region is CASSPPVGVVRGETQYF.

The CDR3 loop reads CASSLAQEAYEQYF. This chain links TRBV7-2 with TRBJ2-7; there is no DNA to check the TCRdb D call of TRBD1. Looked up from germline, CDR1 is SGHTA and CDR2 is FQGNSA. This CDR3 contains 14 residues.

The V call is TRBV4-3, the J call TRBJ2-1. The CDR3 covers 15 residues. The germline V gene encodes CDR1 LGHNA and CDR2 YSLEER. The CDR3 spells CASSQDRASYNEQFF.

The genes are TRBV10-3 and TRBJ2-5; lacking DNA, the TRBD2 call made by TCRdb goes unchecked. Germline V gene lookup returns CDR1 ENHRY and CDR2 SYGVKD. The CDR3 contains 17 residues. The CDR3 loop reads CAISEPTTTGTRETQYF.

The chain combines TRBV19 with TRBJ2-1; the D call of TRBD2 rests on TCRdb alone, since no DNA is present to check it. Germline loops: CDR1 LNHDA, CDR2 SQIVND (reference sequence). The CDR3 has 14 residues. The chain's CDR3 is CASSIVSGGYEQFF.

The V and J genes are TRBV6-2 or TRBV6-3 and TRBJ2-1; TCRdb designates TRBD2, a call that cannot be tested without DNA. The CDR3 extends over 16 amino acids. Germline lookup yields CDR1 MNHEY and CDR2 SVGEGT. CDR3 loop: CASSTELAGGPWEQFF.

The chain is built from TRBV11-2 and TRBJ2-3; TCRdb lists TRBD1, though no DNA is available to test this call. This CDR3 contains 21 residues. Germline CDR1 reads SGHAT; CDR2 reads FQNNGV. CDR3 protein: CASSFRGRQGQSGDSTDTQYF.

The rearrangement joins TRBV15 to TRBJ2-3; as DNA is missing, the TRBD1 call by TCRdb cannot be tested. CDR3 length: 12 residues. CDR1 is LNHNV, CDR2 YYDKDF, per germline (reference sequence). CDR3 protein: CATSSPGSTQYF.

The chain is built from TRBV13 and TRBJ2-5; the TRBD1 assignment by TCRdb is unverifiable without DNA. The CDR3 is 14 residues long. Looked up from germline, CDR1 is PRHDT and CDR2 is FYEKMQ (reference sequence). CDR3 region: CASSSGTGVGTQYF.

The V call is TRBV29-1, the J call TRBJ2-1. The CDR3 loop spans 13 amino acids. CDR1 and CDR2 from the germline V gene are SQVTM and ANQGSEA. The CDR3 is CSVEGRFYNEQFF.

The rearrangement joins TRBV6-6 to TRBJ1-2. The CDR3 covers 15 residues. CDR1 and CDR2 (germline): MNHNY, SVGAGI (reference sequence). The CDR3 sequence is CANSALRQGSWGYTF.

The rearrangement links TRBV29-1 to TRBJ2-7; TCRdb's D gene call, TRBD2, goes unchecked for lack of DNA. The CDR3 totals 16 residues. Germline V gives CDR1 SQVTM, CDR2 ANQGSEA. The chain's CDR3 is CSVEDWRGGSYNEQFF.

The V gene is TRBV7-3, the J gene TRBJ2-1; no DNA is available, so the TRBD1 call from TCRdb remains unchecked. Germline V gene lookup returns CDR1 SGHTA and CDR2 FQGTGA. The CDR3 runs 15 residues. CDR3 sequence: CASSLGQGLVNEQFF.

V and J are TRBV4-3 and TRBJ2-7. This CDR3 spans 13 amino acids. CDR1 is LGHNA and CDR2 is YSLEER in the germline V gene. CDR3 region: CASSEYSSYEQYF.

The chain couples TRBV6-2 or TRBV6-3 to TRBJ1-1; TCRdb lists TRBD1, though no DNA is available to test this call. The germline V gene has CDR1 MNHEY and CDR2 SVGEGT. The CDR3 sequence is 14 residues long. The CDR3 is CASTTIGGNTEAFF.

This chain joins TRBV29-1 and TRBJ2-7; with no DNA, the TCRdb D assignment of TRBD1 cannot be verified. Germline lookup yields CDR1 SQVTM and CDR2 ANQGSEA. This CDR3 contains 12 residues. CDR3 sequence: CSVGSGYYEQYF.

The CDR3 reads CSARELSNYGYTF. The chain has TRBV20-1 and TRBJ1-2. There are 13 residues in the CDR3. Per the germline V gene, CDR1 is DFQATT and CDR2 is SNEGSKA (reference sequence).

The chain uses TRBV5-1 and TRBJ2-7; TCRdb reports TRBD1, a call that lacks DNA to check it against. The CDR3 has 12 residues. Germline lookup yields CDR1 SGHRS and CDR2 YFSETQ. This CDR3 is CASWDSSYEQYF.

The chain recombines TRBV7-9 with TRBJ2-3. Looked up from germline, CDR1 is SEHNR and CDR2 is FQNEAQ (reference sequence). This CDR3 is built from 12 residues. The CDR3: CASSYMEDTQYF.